This T cell receptor beta chain was observed in a study of OX40 agonist ivuxolimab in advanced cancers. Study conclusions and caveats: Both CD4+ and CD8+ T cell populations in blood had undergone clonal expansion by week 6 at 0.1 to 3.0 mg/kg.

This CDR3 has 14 residues. Germline V CDR1 and CDR2: MNHEY, SMNVEV (reference sequence). Trimming removed 0 bases from V and 6 bases from J, with 11 bases in between. Blood was sampled at baseline, cycle 4 day 1, and cycle 7 day 1. This clone has just one count. Its antigen is still unknown. The same CDR3 is also encoded by other DNA sequences in this sample. Sequencing was performed with immunoSEQ multiplex PCR; in TCRdb, only in-frame clones are kept and a portion is missing. The sample contains about 59,000 clones, about 90% of which appear only once. The chain employs TRBV27 and TRBJ1-2, with D maybe TRBD1 (5 bases). The clonotype comes from an adult with an advanced solid tumor such as melanoma, head and neck, liver or kidney cancer. This specimen consisted of CD4+ or CD8+ T cells sorted from blood, obtained in a trial of the OX40 agonist ivuxolimab. The CDR3 sequence is CASSLSSWGDGYTF. The CDR3 coding sequence is TGTGCCAGCAGTTTATCGAGCTGGGGCGATGGCTACACCTTC.